These 8 T cell receptor beta chains were all obtained from the same sample, sequenced in a study of CD8 T cells in ankylosing spondylitis. MiXCR, applied by TCRdb to the 5' RACE reads, yields one record per CDR3 protein. Here the sample spans about 360,000 distinct CDR3 sequences, under 15% being singletons. Input material: blood, either unsorted or a sorted T cell fraction (not recorded which). Every receptor here comes from a male donor with ankylosing spondylitis or in good health (not recorded which).

The chain has TRBV4-1 and TRBJ2-1; a possible D gene is TRBD2 (5 bases). V lost 3 bases and J 7 bases, leaving 13 bases between the germline ends. Germline assignment: CDR1 MGHRA and CDR2 YSYEKL. The CDR3 extends over 14 amino acids. CDR3 sequence: CASSHPTGSNEQFF. DNA of the CDR3: TGCGCCAGCAGCCATCCAACGGGGAGTAATGAGCAGTTCTTC.

This clonotype was observed a handful of times. The chain links TRBV12-3 or TRBV12-4 to TRBJ1-1; D gene uncertain. The CDR3 length is 14 residues. V lost 2 bases and J lost 2, with 9 bases in between. In nucleotides, the CDR3 is TGTGCCAGCAGTTTACTGGGATCCAACACTGAAGCTTTCTTT. Translated, it gives CASSLLGSNTEAFF.

The rearrangement links TRBV11-3 to TRBJ2-7; TRBD1 is a possible D gene (6 bases). The CDR3 length is 13 residues. Between the trimmed V and J ends, which lost 5 bases and 3 bases, there was a span of 11 bases. Germline V gives CDR1 SGHNT, CDR2 YENEEA. CDR3 sequence: CASSAGQFYEQYF. DNA of the CDR3: TGTGCCAGCAGCGCCGGACAGTTCTACGAGCAGTACTTC.

This sequence joins TRBV11-2 and TRBJ2-7; TRBD1 is a possible D gene (6 bases). The V end lost 3 bases, the J end lost 3 bases, and 12 bases lay between the germline ends. Germline V gives CDR1 SGHAT, CDR2 FQNNGV. This CDR3 has 14 amino acids. Here the CDR3 reads CASSFLQGNYEQYF. The DNA of the CDR3 is TGTGCCAGCAGCTTTCTACAGGGTAACTACGAGCAGTACTTC.

V is TRBV7-9 and J is TRBJ1-2; 7 nucleotides agree with TRBD1. With V trimmed by 11 bases and J by 8 bases, 11 bases remained unmatched. The CDR3 is 12 residues long. Germline V gene data show CDR1 as SEHNR and CDR2 as FQNEAQ (reference sequence). As DNA, the CDR3 is TGTGCCTCTAGCAAGGGGGCGGGCGGCTACACCTTC. Its protein is CASSKGAGGYTF. Using reference TRBV7-9 and TRBJ1-2 for the parts outside the CDR3, the full variable domain is DTGVSQNPRHKITKRGQNVTFRCDPISEHNRLYWYRQTLGQGPEFLTYFQNEAQLEKSRLLSDRFSAERPKGSFSTLEIQRTEQGDSAMYLCASSKGAGGYTFGSGTRLTVV.

This clonotype was counted at least ten times. This rearrangement joins TRBV5-1 to TRBJ2-3; D could derive from TRBD1 or TRBD2 (5 bases each). Germline lookup yields CDR1 SGHRS and CDR2 YFSETQ. The V end was cut by 2 bases, the J end by 2 bases, with 12 bases between. CDR3 length: 15 amino acids. CDR3 bases: TGCGCCAGCAGCTTACCGGGACGGAACACAGATACGCAGTATTTT. It is translated as CASSLPGRNTDTQYF. The complete variable domain, with remaining parts taken from reference TRBV5-1 and TRBJ2-3, reads KAGVTQTPRYLIKTRGQQVTLSCSPISGHRSVSWYQQTPGQGLQFLFEYFSETQRNKGNFPGRFSGRQFSNSRSEMNVSTLELGDSALYLCASSLPGRNTDTQYFGPGTRLTVL.

The gene calls are TRBV12-3 or TRBV12-4 and TRBJ2-1; D might be TRBD2 (5 bases). The CDR3 spans 15 residues. Between the trimmed V and J ends, which lost 4 bases and 0 bases, there was a span of 10 bases. As DNA, the CDR3 is TGTGCCAGCAGTTCTACTAGTATCTCCTACAATGAGCAGTTCTTC. This gives the protein CASSSTSISYNEQFF.

This clonotype has just a few counts. The chain uses TRBV5-1 and TRBJ2-3; tentatively, D is TRBD1 (5 bases). V was trimmed by 1 base and J by 1 base, leaving 13 bases between them. CDR1 and CDR2 (germline): SGHRS, YFSETQ. The CDR3 sequence is 16 residues long. The CDR3 loop reads CASSLRGLTGTDTQYF. The DNA for the CDR3 is TGCGCCAGCAGCTTGAGGGGTTTAACGGGCACAGATACGCAGTATTTT.